What follows is one T cell receptor beta chain and its context. These data are taken from a study of blood T cell repertoires in COVID-19. On the study more broadly: The cDNA or gDNA used as material had been derived from T cells, B-cell-depleted T cells, or PBMCs.

Using immunoSEQ multiplex PCR, the repertoire was profiled, and TCRdb retains in-frame clones only, with some absent. The sample shows 190,000 or so clones, roughly 90% of them seen only once. Residents of about two dozen US areas, aged roughly 18 to 89 years, made up the participants. Participants were placed into cohorts based on the clinical history they reported. This clonotype was sampled from a woman in her thirties who had recovered from COVID-19. The specimen was PBMCs or T cells enriched from blood (not recorded which).

The CDR3 is CASSLSGVRGMNTEAFF. CDR3 coding DNA: TGTGCCAGCAGCTTATCAGGGGTGAGGGGAATGAACACTGAAGCTTTCTTT. V and J are TRBV13 and TRBJ1-1, with D perhaps matching TRBD1 (6 bases). The CDR3 length is 17 residues. Germline CDR1 reads PRHDT; CDR2 reads FYEKMQ (reference sequence). V was trimmed by 2 bases and J by 0 bases, leaving 16 bases between them.